This T cell receptor (beta chain) was observed in a study of T-cell memory formation after mild COVID-19. CDR3 length: 13 amino acids. Germline loops: CDR1 SGHTA, CDR2 FQGNSA. V lost 1 base and J lost 7, with 8 bases in between. This clonotype was picked up a small number of times. Its antigen is not known. TCRdb reanalysed the 5' RACE reads using MiXCR and keeps one entry per CDR3 protein. The sample has about 180,000 distinct CDR3 sequences, 16% seen once. Broader study findings: SARS-CoV-2 specificity of second-wave clones peaking day 37 was unconfirmed. Clones contracting over day 15 to 85 were CD4/CD8 balanced, with later expanders leaning CD4+.

J is TRBJ1-5 and V is TRBV7-2; D is uncertain. This receptor was taken from an adult woman who had mild COVID-19 (a few samples of this study predate the infection). Cell type and time point are not known. The sample taken for sequencing was PBMCs or a T cell subset sorted from them (not recorded which). The CDR3 DNA reads as TGTGCCAGCAGCTTAGTTATGGGACAGCCCCAGCATTTT. Translation: CASSLVMGQPQHF.